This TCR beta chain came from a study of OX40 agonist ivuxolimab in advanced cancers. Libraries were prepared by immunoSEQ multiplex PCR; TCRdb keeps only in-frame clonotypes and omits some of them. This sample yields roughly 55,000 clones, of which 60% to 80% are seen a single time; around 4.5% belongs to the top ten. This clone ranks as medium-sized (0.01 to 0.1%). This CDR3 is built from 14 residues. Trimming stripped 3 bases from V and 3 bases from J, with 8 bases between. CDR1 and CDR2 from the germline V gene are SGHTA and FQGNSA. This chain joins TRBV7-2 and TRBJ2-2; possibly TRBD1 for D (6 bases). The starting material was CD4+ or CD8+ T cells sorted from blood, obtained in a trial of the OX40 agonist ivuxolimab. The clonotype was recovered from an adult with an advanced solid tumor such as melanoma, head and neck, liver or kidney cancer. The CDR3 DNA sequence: TGTGCCAGCAGCTTTAACAGGGACACCGGGGAGCTGTTTTTT. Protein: CASSFNRDTGELFF.